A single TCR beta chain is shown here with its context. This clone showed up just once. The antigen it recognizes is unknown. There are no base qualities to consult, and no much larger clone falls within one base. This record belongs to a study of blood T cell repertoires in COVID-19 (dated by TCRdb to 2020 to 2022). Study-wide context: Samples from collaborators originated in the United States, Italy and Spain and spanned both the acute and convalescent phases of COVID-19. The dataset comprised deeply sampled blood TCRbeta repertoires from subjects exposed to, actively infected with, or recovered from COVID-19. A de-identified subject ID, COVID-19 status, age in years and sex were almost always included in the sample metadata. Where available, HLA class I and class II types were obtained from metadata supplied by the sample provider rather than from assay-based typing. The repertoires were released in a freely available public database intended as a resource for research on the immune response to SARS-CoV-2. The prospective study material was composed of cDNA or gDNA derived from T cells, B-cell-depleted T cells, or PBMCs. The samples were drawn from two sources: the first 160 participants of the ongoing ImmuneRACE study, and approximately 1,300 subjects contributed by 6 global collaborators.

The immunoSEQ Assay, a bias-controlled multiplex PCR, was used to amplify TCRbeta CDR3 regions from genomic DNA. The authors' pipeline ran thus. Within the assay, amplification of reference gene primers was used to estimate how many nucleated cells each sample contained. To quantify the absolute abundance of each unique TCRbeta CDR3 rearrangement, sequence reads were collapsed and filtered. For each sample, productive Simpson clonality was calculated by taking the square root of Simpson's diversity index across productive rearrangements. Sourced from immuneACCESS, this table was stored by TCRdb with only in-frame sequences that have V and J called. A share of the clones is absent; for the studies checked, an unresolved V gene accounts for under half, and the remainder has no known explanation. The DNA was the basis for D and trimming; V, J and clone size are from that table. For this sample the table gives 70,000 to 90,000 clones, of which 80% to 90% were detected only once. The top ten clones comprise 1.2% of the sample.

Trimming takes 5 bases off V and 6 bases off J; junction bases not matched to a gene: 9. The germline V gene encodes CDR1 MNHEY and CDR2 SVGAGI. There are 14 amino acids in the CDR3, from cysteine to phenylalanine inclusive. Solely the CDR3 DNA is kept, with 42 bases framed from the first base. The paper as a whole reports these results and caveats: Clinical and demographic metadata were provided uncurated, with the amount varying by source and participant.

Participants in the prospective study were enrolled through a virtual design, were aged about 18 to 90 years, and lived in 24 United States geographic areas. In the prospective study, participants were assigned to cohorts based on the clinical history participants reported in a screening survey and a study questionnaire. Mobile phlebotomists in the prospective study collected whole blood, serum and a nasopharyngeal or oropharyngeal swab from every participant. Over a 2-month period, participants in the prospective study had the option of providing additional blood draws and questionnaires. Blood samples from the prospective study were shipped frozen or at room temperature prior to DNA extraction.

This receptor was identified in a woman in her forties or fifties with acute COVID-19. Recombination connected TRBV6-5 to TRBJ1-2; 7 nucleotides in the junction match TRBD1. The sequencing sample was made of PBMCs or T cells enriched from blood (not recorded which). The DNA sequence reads TGTGCCAGCAGTCCCGATGGCAGGGGGAATGGCTACACCTTC. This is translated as CASSPDGRGNGYTF.